This TCR beta chain came from a study of cytomegalovirus exposure and HLA in healthy donors. Study-level findings and limits: Rare TCR sequences dominated, though some public TCRs recurred in many donors.

Each donor was healthy, and each was a bone marrow donor. PCR primers comprised 60 Vbeta and 13 Jbeta primers. The repertoire was sequenced with immunoSEQ multiplex PCR; TCRdb's copy has only in-frame clones and lacks some. This listing includes about 67,000 clones. With 5 bases removed from V and 1 base from J, the gap between germline ends came to 12 bases. This CDR3 is built from 14 residues. The germline gives CDR1 SGDLS, CDR2 YYNGEE. Turning to this clone: Its antigen remains unidentified.

The sequence came from a boy aged 10-17 years in good health and CMV-seronegative. The sample consisted of PBMCs. The chain couples TRBV9 to TRBJ1-1; tentative D call: TRBD1 (5 bases). CDR3 sequence reads: CASSETDENTEAFF. The CDR3 DNA follows: TGTGCCAGCAGTGAGACAGATGAGAACACTGAAGCTTTCTTT.